The rows below give T cell receptor beta chains drawn from one sample of a study of T cells in Graves' hyperthyroidism and ophthalmopathy. TCRdb analysed the multiplex PCR reads with MiXCR anew, one entry per CDR3 protein. Among a few hundred thousand distinct CDR3 sequences listed, roughly 13% were seen once. Sequenced sample: blood. These receptors were taken from a middle-aged woman with Graves' ophthalmopathy. Each CDR3 is given with its conserved first and last residue. Fields, in order: V gene, D gene, J gene, clone size, CDR3 DNA, CDR3 protein. A D gene is named only where the DNA matches it firmly. Clone size is given for some rows only: seen once, a few or many times, or a class if the clone is expanded.

TRBV7-2	TRBD2	TRBJ2-2	many	TGTGCCAGCAGCTTAGTGGCGGGGGGGCTGACCGGGGAGCTGTTTTTT	CASSLVAGGLTGELFF
TRBV12-3/TRBV12-4	-	TRBJ1-5	many	TGTGCCAGCAGTTTTAGTTGGAAACAGCCCCAGCATTTT	CASSFSWKQPQHF
TRBV6-1	-	TRBJ2-7	many	TGTGCCAGCCTAGAGGTGTTCAACGAGCAGTACTTC	CASLEVFNEQYF
TRBV5-1	-	TRBJ1-1	-	TGCGCCAGCAGCTTGATAGGTACCACTGAAGCTTTCTTT	CASSLIGTTEAFF
TRBV15	-	TRBJ2-3	-	TGTGCCACCAGCGGGGGCACAGATACGCAGTATTTT	CATSGGTDTQYF
TRBV28	TRBD1	TRBJ2-7	-	TGTGCCAGCAGTCCTCCAGGGGGCCTTTACGAGCAGTACTTC	CASSPPGGLYEQYF
TRBV18	-	TRBJ2-5	many	TGTGCCAGCTCCCAAACCACAGGGTTGAAGGAGACCCAGTACTTC	CASSQTTGLKETQYF
TRBV5-1	TRBD1	TRBJ1-1	many	TGCGCCAGCAGCTTAGGGGGCCAAGGGACTGAAGCTTTCTTT	CASSLGGQGTEAFF
TRBV11-2	TRBD2	TRBJ2-5	many	TGTGCCAGCAGCTTAGCTAGCGGGAGTTTCCAAGAGACCCAGTACTTC	CASSLASGSFQETQYF
TRBV20-1	-	TRBJ2-7	-	TGCAGTGCTCCCCCGGGACTTAGCGAGCAGTACTTC	CSAPPGLSEQYF
TRBV5-1	-	TRBJ2-2	-	TGCGCCACCAAAGGACGACAGGCTGGGCTCACCGGGGAGCTGTTTTTT	CATKGRQAGLTGELFF
TRBV7-2	-	TRBJ2-3	many	TGTGCCAGCGGACCTACGCAGTATTTT	CASGPTQYF
TRBV7-9	-	TRBJ2-1	many	TGTGCCAGCAGCTTCGGGCAGCTCTACAATGAGCAGTTCTTC	CASSFGQLYNEQFF
TRBV2	-	TRBJ1-3	-	TGTGCCAGCAGTTCGAGCGGCACCACTGGAAACACCATATATTTT	CASSSSGTTGNTIYF
TRBV2	TRBD2	TRBJ2-5	many	TGTGCCAGCACCCTGATGCTAGCGGGGGCTGGGGAGACCCAGTACTTC	CASTLMLAGAGETQYF
TRBV27	-	TRBJ1-6	many	TGTGCCAGCAGTTTACAGGGGTTACGGTGGAGTTCACCCCTCCACTTT	CASSLQGLRWSSPLHF
TRBV6-2/TRBV6-3	-	TRBJ1-1	many	TGTGCCAGCAGTTACGGAGGTGAAGCTTTCTTT	CASSYGGEAFF
TRBV28	-	TRBJ2-7	many	TGTGCCGTGGCAGGGAGTCGTAACGAGCAGTACTTC	CAVAGSRNEQYF
TRBV7-9	-	TRBJ1-2	few	TGTGCCAGCAGCGAGGGGGGGTTGGCCGGCTACACCTTC	CASSEGGLAGYTF
TRBV6-5	-	TRBJ1-4	-	TGTGCCAGCAGTCACTCTCTTTTTACTTTGGGTCATGAAAAACTGTTTTTT	CASSHSLFTLGHEKLFF
TRBV7-2	-	TRBJ1-6	-	TGTGCCAGCAGCCGATCACGGGGTCAGACCCTCCACTTT	CASSRSRGQTLHF
TRBV3-1	-	TRBJ1-1	many	TGTGCCAGCAGCCAAGAACAGTGGAGGAACACTGAAGCTTTCTTT	CASSQEQWRNTEAFF
TRBV2	-	TRBJ1-2	many	TGTGCCAGCAGTGAAGTAAGTGACCCGGGTTATGGCTACACCTTC	CASSEVSDPGYGYTF
TRBV20-1	TRBD2	TRBJ2-5	many	TGCAGCGGACTAGCGGGGGGCAATCAAGAGACCCAGTACTTC	CSGLAGGNQETQYF
TRBV11-2	-	TRBJ1-1	many	TGTGCCAGCAGCTTGCGGGGGGCCACAGCCACAGTTGAAGCTTTCTTT	CASSLRGATATVEAFF
TRBV7-2	-	TRBJ2-3	many	TGTGCCAGCAGCCATGCAGATACGCAGTATTTT	CASSHADTQYF
TRBV20-1	-	TRBJ2-5	-	TGCAGTGCTAGTGGGGTTTTAGAGACCCAGTACTTC	CSASGVLETQYF
TRBV11-1	TRBD2	TRBJ2-4	many	TGTGCCAGCAGCCCGAGCGGGGACATTCAGTACTTC	CASSPSGDIQYF
TRBV5-1	-	TRBJ2-3	-	TGCGCCAGCAGCTTGAAGGGCACAGATACGCAGTATTTT	CASSLKGTDTQYF
TRBV4-1	TRBD2	TRBJ2-1	few	TGCGCCAGCAGCTTAGCGGGGGACTTGTATAGTGAGCAGTTCTTC	CASSLAGDLYSEQFF
TRBV6-1	-	TRBJ1-5	few	TGTGCCAGCAGTGAACTGGAGACGGGCAATCAGCCCCAGCATTTT	CASSELETGNQPQHF
TRBV7-9	-	TRBJ2-1	-	TGTGCCAGCAGCGGACATTCAGGGAGACTAAACAATGAGCAGTTCTTC	CASSGHSGRLNNEQFF
TRBV28	-	TRBJ2-6	-	TGTGCCAGCAGGGGTGGTAACGCTGGGGCCAACGTCCTGACTTTC	CASRGGNAGANVLTF
TRBV19	TRBD1	TRBJ1-5	-	TGTGCCAGTAGTATGGGACAGGGGCTTAGTCAGCCCCAGCATTTT	CASSMGQGLSQPQHF
TRBV19	TRBD1	TRBJ2-5	many	TGTGCCAGTAGTCCGGGGACAGGCCAAGAGACCCAGTACTTC	CASSPGTGQETQYF
TRBV2	-	TRBJ2-5	many	TGTGCCAGCAGGGGACGCCCGCTCCTCCAAGAGACCCAGTACTTC	CASRGRPLLQETQYF
TRBV24-1	-	TRBJ1-2	few	TGTGCCACCAGTGGGCCTTTCCAAGGAACACACCATGGCTACACCTTC	CATSGPFQGTHHGYTF
TRBV14	TRBD2	TRBJ2-3	many	TGTGCCAGCAGCCCGCTTTCTAGCGGGATCACAGATACGCAGTATTTT	CASSPLSSGITDTQYF
TRBV3-1	-	TRBJ2-5	many	TGTGCCAGCAGCCACAACAGGGCTCGAGAGACCCAGTACTTC	CASSHNRARETQYF
TRBV5-1	-	TRBJ1-6	-	TGCGCCAGCAGCCGAACTGGGGACACTAACAATTCACCCCTCCACTTT	CASSRTGDTNNSPLHF
TRBV3-1	-	TRBJ1-1	-	TGTGCCAGCAACCCGTCGGCCGCCAACACTGAAGCTTTCTTT	CASNPSAANTEAFF
TRBV15	-	TRBJ2-6	many	TGTGCCACCAGCAGAGGATCTGGGGCCAACGTCCTGACTTTC	CATSRGSGANVLTF
TRBV2	-	TRBJ2-7	many	TGTGCCAGCAGGCGAGGCAGGTCCTACGAGCAGTACTTC	CASRRGRSYEQYF
TRBV6-6	-	TRBJ1-5	many	TGTGCCAGCAGTTACGGCGATTCTCATCAGCCCCAGCATTTT	CASSYGDSHQPQHF
TRBV9	-	TRBJ2-6	-	TGTGCCAGCAGCGTAGGCGGGGCCTCCGGGGCCAACGTCCTGACTTTC	CASSVGGASGANVLTF
TRBV27	-	TRBJ1-1	medium-sized	TGTGCCAGCTCGGAGCGGGGGCCTACTGAAGCTTTCTTT	CASSERGPTEAFF
TRBV13	-	TRBJ1-1	many	TGTGCCAGCAGCTTAGGCGTCGGGGTTTGGACTGAAGCTTTCTTT	CASSLGVGVWTEAFF
TRBV28	TRBD1	TRBJ2-7	many	TGTGCCAGCAGTGGGACAGATTACTACGAGCAGTACTTC	CASSGTDYYEQYF
TRBV24-1	TRBD1	TRBJ1-2	-	TGTGCCACCAGGCAGGGGGCGGACTATGGCTACACCTTC	CATRQGADYGYTF
TRBV12-3/TRBV12-4	-	TRBJ1-1	many	TGTGCCAGCAGTCTCGACGGGGGGACTGAAGCTTTCTTT	CASSLDGGTEAFF
TRBV10-1	-	TRBJ1-1	-	TGCGCCAGCAGTAGGGAGGGAGGGGATACTGAAGCTTTCTTT	CASSREGGDTEAFF
TRBV5-1	-	TRBJ2-5	-	TGCGCCAGCAGCTTGGCCCCCCCGCCACTGGAAGAGACCCAGTACTTC	CASSLAPPPLEETQYF
TRBV7-2	TRBD2	TRBJ2-3	many	TGTGCCAGCAGCTCCCCGGCGGGACTAGCGGGGGGTGCTACAGATACGCAGTATTTT	CASSSPAGLAGGATDTQYF
TRBV24-1	TRBD2	TRBJ2-7	many	TGTGCCACCAGTGCCAGCGGGAGGGCCTACGAGCAGTACTTC	CATSASGRAYEQYF